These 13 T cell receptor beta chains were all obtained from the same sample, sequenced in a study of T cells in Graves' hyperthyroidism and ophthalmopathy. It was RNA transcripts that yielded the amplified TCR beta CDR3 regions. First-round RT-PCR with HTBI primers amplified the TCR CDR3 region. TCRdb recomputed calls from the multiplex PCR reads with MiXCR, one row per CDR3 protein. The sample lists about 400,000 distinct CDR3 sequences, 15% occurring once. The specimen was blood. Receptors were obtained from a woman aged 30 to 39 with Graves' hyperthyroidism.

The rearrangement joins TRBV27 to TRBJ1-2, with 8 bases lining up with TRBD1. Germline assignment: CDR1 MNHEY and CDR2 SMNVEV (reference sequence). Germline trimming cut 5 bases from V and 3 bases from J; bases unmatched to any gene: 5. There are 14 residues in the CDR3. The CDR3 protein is CASSPLTGDYGYTF. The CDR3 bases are TGTGCCAGCAGTCCGCTGACAGGGGACTATGGCTACACCTTC.

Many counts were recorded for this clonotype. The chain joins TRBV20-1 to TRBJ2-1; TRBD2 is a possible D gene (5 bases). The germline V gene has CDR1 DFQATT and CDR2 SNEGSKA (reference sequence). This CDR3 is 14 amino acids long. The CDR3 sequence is CSARRSGGHNEQFF. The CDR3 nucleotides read TGCAGCGCTCGGAGGTCCGGCGGTCACAATGAGCAGTTCTTC.

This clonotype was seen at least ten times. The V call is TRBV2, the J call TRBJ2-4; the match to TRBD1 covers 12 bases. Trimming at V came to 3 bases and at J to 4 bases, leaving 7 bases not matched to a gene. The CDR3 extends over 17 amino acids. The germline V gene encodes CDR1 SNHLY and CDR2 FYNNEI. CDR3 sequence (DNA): TGTGCCAGCAGTGAGTCCCGGGACAGGGGGCAGAAAAACATTCAGTACTTC. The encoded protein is CASSESRDRGQKNIQYF.

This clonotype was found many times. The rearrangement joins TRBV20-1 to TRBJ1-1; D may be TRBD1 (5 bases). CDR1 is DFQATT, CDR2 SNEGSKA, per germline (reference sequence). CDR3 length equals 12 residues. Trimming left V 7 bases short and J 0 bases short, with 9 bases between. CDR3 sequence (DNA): TGCAGTGGGGGGGTTCTGAACACTGAAGCTTTCTTT. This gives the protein CSGGVLNTEAFF.

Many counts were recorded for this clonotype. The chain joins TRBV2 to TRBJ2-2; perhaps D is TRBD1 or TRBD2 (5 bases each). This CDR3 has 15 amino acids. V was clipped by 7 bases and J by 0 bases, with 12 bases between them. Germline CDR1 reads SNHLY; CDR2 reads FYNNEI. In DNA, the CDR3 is TGTGCCAGCAATGGGGGAGAACCGAACACCGGGGAGCTGTTTTTT. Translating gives CASNGGEPNTGELFF.

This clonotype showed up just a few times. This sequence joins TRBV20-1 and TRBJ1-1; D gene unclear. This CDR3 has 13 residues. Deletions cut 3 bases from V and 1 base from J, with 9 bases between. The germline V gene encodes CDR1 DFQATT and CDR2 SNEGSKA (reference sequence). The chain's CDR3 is CSASGQTNTEAFF. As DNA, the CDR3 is TGCAGTGCTAGTGGGCAGACGAACACTGAAGCTTTCTTT.

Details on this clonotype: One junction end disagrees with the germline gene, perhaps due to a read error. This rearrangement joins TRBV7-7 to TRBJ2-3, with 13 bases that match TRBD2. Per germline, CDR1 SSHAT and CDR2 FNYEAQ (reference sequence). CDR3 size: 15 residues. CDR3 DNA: TGTGCTAGCAGCCGGGGACTAGCGGGATCAGATACGCAGTATTTT. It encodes CASSRGLAGSDTQYF.

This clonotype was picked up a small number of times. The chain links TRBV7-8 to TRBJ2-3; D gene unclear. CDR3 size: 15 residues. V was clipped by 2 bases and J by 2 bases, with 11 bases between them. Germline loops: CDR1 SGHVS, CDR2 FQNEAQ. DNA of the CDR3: TGTGCCAGCAGCTTATATGGGGATCCCACAGATACGCAGTATTTT. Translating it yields CASSLYGDPTDTQYF.

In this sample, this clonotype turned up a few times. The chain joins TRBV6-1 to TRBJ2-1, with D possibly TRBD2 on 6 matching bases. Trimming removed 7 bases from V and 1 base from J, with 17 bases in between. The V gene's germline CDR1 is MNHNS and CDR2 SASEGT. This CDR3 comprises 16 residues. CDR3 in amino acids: CASTRAGLTSYNEQFF. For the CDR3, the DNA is TGTGCCAGCACCCGGGCGGGGCTGACTTCCTACAATGAGCAGTTCTTC.

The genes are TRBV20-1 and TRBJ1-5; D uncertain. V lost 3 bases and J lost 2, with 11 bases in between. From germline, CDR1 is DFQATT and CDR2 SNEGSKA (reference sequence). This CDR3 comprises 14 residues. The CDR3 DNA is TGCAGTGCTAGTCCTGGTCAGGGCAATCAGCCCCAGCATTTT. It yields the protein CSASPGQGNQPQHF.

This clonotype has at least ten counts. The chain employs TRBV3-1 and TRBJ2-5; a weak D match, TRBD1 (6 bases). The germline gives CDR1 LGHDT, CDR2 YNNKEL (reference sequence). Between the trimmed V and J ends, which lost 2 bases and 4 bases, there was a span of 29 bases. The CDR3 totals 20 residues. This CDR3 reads CASSQLPGQSARLMLETQYF. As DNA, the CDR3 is TGTGCCAGCAGCCAACTTCCTGGACAGTCCGCGAGGCTAATGTTAGAGACCCAGTACTTC.

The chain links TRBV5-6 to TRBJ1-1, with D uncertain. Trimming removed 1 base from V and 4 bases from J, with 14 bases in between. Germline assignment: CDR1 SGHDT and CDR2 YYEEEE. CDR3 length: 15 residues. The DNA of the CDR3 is TGTGCCAGCAGCTTGTGGAGGGTCCGTGTCACTGAAGCTTTCTTT. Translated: CASSLWRVRVTEAFF.

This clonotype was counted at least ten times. The CDR3 here is CASSLPRNEQFF. CDR3 DNA: TGTGCCAGCAGCTTGCCCCGCAATGAGCAGTTCTTC. The V call is TRBV7-9, the J call TRBJ2-1; D uncertain. The CDR3 spans 12 residues. CDR1 is SEHNR and CDR2 is FQNEAQ in the germline V gene (reference sequence). V was clipped by 3 bases and J by 6 bases, with 6 bases between them. The variable domain in full, completed from reference TRBV7-9 and TRBJ2-1, reads DTGVSQNPRHKITKRGQNVTFRCDPISEHNRLYWYRQTLGQGPEFLTYFQNEAQLEKSRLLSDRFSAERPKGSFSTLEIQRTEQGDSAMYLCASSLPRNEQFFGPGTRLTVL.